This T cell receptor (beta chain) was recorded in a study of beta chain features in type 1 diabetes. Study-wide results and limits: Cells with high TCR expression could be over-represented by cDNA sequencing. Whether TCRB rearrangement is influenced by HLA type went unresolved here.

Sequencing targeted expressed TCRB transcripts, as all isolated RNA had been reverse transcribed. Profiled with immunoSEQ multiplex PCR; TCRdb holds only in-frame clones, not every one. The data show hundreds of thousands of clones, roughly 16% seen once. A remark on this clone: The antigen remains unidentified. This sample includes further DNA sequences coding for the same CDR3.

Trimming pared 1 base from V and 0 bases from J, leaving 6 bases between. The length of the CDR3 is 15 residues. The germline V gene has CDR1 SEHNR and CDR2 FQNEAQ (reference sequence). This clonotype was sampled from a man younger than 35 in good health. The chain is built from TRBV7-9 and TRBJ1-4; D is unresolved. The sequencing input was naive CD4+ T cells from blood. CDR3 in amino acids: CASSLDLATNEKLFF. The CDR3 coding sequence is TGTGCCAGCAGCTTAGACCTTGCAACTAATGAAAAACTGTTTTTT.